What follows are 20 T cell receptor beta chains derived from one specimen sequenced in a study of post-analysis software for immune sequencing data. Study-wide results and caveats: Patients used roughly five TRBV segments, including TRBV5-6, TRBV5-1 and TRBV20-1, more often than controls.

Unique-molecular-identifier-tagged TCR beta cDNA libraries were used. TCRdb itself ran the PCR reads through MiXCR, one entry per CDR3 protein. The sample shows roughly 670,000 distinct CDR3 sequences, around 60% of them seen only once. Which antigens these TCRs recognize remains unknown. Sequencing was performed on blood. Every receptor here comes from a girl aged 2 to 9 with multiple sclerosis.

This clonotype was recorded a few times. The V call is TRBV20-1, the J call TRBJ2-7; 14 bases fit TRBD2. This CDR3 comprises 15 residues. Per the germline V gene, CDR1 is DFQATT and CDR2 is SNEGSKA (reference sequence). J was trimmed by 4 bases and V by 5 bases; bases with no gene match: 7. The CDR3 DNA follows: TGCAGTGCTGAGGGACTAGCGGGAGTTAAGTACGAGCAGTACTTC. Residues: CSAEGLAGVKYEQYF.

V is TRBV7-6 and J is TRBJ2-3; 7 bases fit TRBD2. The CDR3 runs 16 residues. Germline V gives CDR1 SGHVS, CDR2 FNYEAQ. V was pared by 1 base and J by 4 bases, with 8 bases of the junction left unmatched. CDR3 in DNA: TGTGCCAGCAGCTTAGTAGGTCGCGGGGGACCAGATACGCAGTATTTT. As protein: CASSLVGRGGPDTQYF. Filled out from reference TRBV7-6 and TRBJ2-3, the complete variable domain reads GAGVSQSPRYKVTKRGQDVALRCDPISGHVSLYWYRQALGQGPEFLTYFNYEAQQDKSGLPNDRFSAERPEGSISTLTIQRTEQRDSAMYRCASSLVGRGGPDTQYFGPGTRLTVL.

The J gene is TRBJ2-1, the V gene TRBV6-5; D is perhaps TRBD2 (5 bases). In germline, CDR1 is MNHEY, CDR2 SVGAGI. Trimming took 2 bases from V and 9 from J, leaving 14 bases between them. CDR3 size: 14 residues. The CDR3 region is CASSYERTDLEQFF. For the CDR3, the DNA is TGTGCCAGCAGTTACGAGCGGACCGACCTTGAGCAGTTCTTC.

This chain links TRBV7-9 with TRBJ2-3; TRBD2 agrees at 7 bases. The V gene's germline CDR1 is SEHNR and CDR2 FQNEAQ (reference sequence). The CDR3 consists of 17 residues. The junction had 7 bases not matched to a gene; V was cut back by 1 base and J by 0 bases. The CDR3 DNA sequence: TGTGCCAGCAGCTTAGTAGGCCTAGCGGAAAGCACAGATACGCAGTATTTT. It is translated as CASSLVGLAESTDTQYF. Combining the CDR3 with reference TRBV7-9 and TRBJ2-3 gives the whole variable domain DTGVSQNPRHKITKRGQNVTFRCDPISEHNRLYWYRQTLGQGPEFLTYFQNEAQLEKSRLLSDRFSAERPKGSFSTLEIQRTEQGDSAMYLCASSLVGLAESTDTQYFGPGTRLTVL.

This chain joins TRBV24-1 and TRBJ1-5, with 8 bases matching TRBD1. V dropped 2 bases and J dropped 5; count of bases not matched to a gene: 4. From germline, CDR1 is KGHDR and CDR2 SFDVKD. This CDR3 is 15 amino acids long. CDR3 amino acids: CATSDWTGRDQPQHF. The CDR3, as DNA: TGTGCCACCAGTGATTGGACAGGGAGAGATCAGCCCCAGCATTTT.

The V and J genes are TRBV6-2 or TRBV6-3 and TRBJ2-1; possibly TRBD1 or TRBD2 for D (5 bases each). Trimming removed 5 bases at V and 15 bases at J, with 32 bases between. The germline gives CDR1 MNHEY, CDR2 SVGEGT. The CDR3 loop spans 17 amino acids. The CDR3 protein is CASSALGGSPGPSPPFF. The CDR3 bases are TGTGCCAGCAGTGCCCTTGGAGGAAGCCCGGGACCTAGCCCCCCGTTCTTC.

The chain links TRBV5-1 to TRBJ2-7, with a possible D match to TRBD2 (6 bases). CDR3 length: 15 residues. V lost 0 bases, J lost 2 bases, and 12 bases lay in between. From germline, CDR1 is SGHRS and CDR2 YFSETQ. The CDR3 region is CASSLASGGAYEQYF. The CDR3 bases are TGCGCCAGCAGCTTGGCCTCAGGCGGGGCCTACGAGCAGTACTTC.

This clonotype was counted only a few times. The chain employs TRBV5-5 and TRBJ2-3, with 8 positions matching TRBD1. Germline-derived CDR1 and CDR2 are SGHKS and YYEKEE (reference sequence). After removal of 3 bases from V and 2 bases from J, the junction contained 8 bases not matched to a gene. This CDR3 has 16 residues. The CDR3 sequence: CASSSTGQVDTDTQYF. The CDR3, as DNA: TGTGCCAGCAGCTCCACGGGACAGGTAGACACAGATACGCAGTATTTT.

V usage is TRBV7-2 and J usage is TRBJ2-3; perhaps TRBD2 as D (5 bases). The length of the CDR3 is 15 residues. From germline, CDR1 is SGHTA and CDR2 FQGNSA. V was trimmed by 5 bases and J by 0 bases, leaving 12 bases between them. CDR3 residues: CASSGRASSTDTQYF. The CDR3 region has the DNA TGTGCCAGCAGCGGGCGGGCTTCAAGCACAGATACGCAGTATTTT.

This clonotype was seen a few times. This rearrangement joins TRBV29-1 to TRBJ2-3; TRBD1 aligns across 8 bases. Germline CDR1 is SQVTM and CDR2 is ANQGSEA. The CDR3 extends over 11 amino acids. V lost 6 bases to trimming and J lost 5 bases; unmatched junction nucleotides: 1. CDR3 amino acids: CSVDRVDTQYF. In nucleotides, the CDR3 is TGCAGCGTGGACAGGGTAGATACGCAGTATTTT.

The rearrangement uses TRBV6-2 or TRBV6-3 and TRBJ1-1, with 8 bases lining up with TRBD1. Germline CDR1 reads MNHEY; CDR2 reads SVGEGT. This CDR3 comprises 13 residues. Trimming at V came to 10 bases and at J to 1 base, leaving 5 bases not matched to a gene. The CDR3 DNA reads as TGTGCCACCGGGGACAGGTCGAACACTGAAGCTTTCTTT. This codes for CATGDRSNTEAFF.

CDR3: CASSLELADSNEQYF. In DNA form, the CDR3 reads TGCGCCAGCAGCCTGGAACTCGCGGACAGCAATGAGCAGTACTTC. The chain links TRBV4-1 to TRBJ2-5; D perhaps matches TRBD1 (6 bases). Germline V lookup: CDR1 MGHRA, CDR2 YSYEKL. Trimming took off 4 bases at V and 11 bases at J, with 23 bases between the two ends. The CDR3 sequence is 15 residues long.

The chain employs TRBV6-6 and TRBJ1-1; no reliable D call. V was trimmed by 1 base and J by 8 bases, leaving 8 bases between them. This CDR3 is 12 amino acids long. The germline V gene encodes CDR1 MNHNY and CDR2 SVGAGI (reference sequence). CDR3 amino acids: CASSYWENEAFF. The CDR3 nucleotides are TGTGCCAGCAGTTACTGGGAGAACGAAGCTTTCTTT.

As concerns this clonotype: An end of the junction differs from the germline gene, which may be a read error. The chain links TRBV6-5 to TRBJ1-2, with 7 nucleotides matching TRBD1. Per germline, CDR1 MNHEY and CDR2 SVGAGI. CDR3 size: 12 residues. CDR3 DNA sequence: TGTGCCAGCGCTACACAGGGGTTGGGCTGCACCTTC. This encodes CASATQGLGCTF.

The V gene is TRBV7-9, the J gene TRBJ1-2; TRBD1 is a possible D gene (5 bases). In germline, CDR1 is SEHNR, CDR2 FQNEAQ (reference sequence). V was shortened by 7 bases and J by 4 bases, with 25 bases between the two germline ends. CDR3 length: 17 amino acids. This CDR3 reads CASTLRPWGQHGYGYTF. CDR3 nucleotides: TGTGCCAGCACCCTAAGGCCATGGGGCCAGCATGGCTATGGCTACACCTTC.

This clonotype was observed once. The chain employs TRBV28 and TRBJ2-5, with TRBD1 matching 10 bases. The assigned J gene may be wrong: the sequence end matches TRBJ2-7 better. Germline CDR1 and CDR2: MDHEN and SYDVKM. The CDR3 contains 18 residues. CDR3 protein: CASSLNGLGTGAGYEQYF. The CDR3 DNA sequence: TGTGCCAGCAGTTTAAATGGGTTAGGGACAGGGGCAGGGTACGAGCAGTACTTC.

The chain couples TRBV4-1 to TRBJ2-5; no clear D. The end of the DNA aligns better with TRBJ2-7, so the J call may be wrong. Germline V gene data show CDR1 as MGHRA and CDR2 as YSYEKL. The CDR3 is 11 amino acids. CDR3 nucleotides: TGCGCCAGCAGCCAGGGTACCGAGCAGTACTTC. Protein sequence: CASSQGTEQYF.

This clonotype was detected a few times. The chain uses TRBV27 and TRBJ2-1; 10 bases align to TRBD2. Germline CDR1 and CDR2: MNHEY and SMNVEV (reference sequence). The CDR3 has 14 residues. The V and J ends lost 2 bases and 10 bases, in that order; junction bases with no gene match: 5. CDR3 coding DNA: TGTGCCAGCAGTTTAACGGGACTAGCGAGCGAGCAGTTCTTC. It yields the protein CASSLTGLASEQFF.

The rearrangement joins TRBV9 to TRBJ2-5; tentative D call: TRBD2 (6 bases). V lost 1 base and J 4 bases, leaving 11 bases between the germline ends. Looked up from germline, CDR1 is SGDLS and CDR2 is YYNGEE. CDR3 length equals 14 residues. CDR3 DNA: TGTGCCAGCAGCGTAAACGGGGGTACAGAGACCCAGTACTTC. This translates into CASSVNGGTETQYF. Based on the CDR3 plus reference TRBV9 and TRBJ2-5, the full variable domain is DSGVTQTPKHLITATGQRVTLRCSPRSGDLSVYWYQQSLDQGLQFLIQYYNGEERAKGNILERFSAQQFPDLHSELNLSSLELGDSALYFCASSVNGGTETQYFGPGTRLLVL.

The V and J genes are TRBV3-1 and TRBJ2-7; maybe TRBD1 (5 bases). Per germline, CDR1 LGHDT and CDR2 YNNKEL (reference sequence). V lost 1 base and J lost 4, with 8 bases in between. The CDR3 is 13 residues long. CDR3 nucleotide sequence: TGTGCCAGCAGCCAAGGTGGGGCTTACGAGCAGTACTTC. As protein: CASSQGGAYEQYF.